This T cell receptor (beta chain) was profiled in a study of T cell responses to AZD1222 COVID-19 vaccine. Study results and caveats: No repertoire was sampled before or during the peak T cell response, only after it. Most donors were white British and more were female, and clonal diversity was possibly underestimated.

Notes on this clone: Its antigen is undetermined.

The CDR3 sequence is 15 residues long. V lost 5 bases, J lost 2 bases, and 15 bases lay in between. CDR1 SNHLY and CDR2 FYNNEI come from the germline V gene. Sequencing was performed with immunoSEQ multiplex PCR; in TCRdb, only in-frame clones are kept and a portion is missing. This sample has about 140,000 clones; under 95% occur once, and the top ten carry just over 3%. The rearrangement joins TRBV2 to TRBJ1-1; D unclear. This sample comprised peripheral blood, obtained on day 0 of AZD1222 vaccination. This TCR derives from an adult in good health. This CDR3 reads CASSRILQSNTEAFF. In DNA form, the CDR3 reads TGTGCCAGCAGTAGAATCCTACAGTCAAACACTGAAGCTTTCTTT.